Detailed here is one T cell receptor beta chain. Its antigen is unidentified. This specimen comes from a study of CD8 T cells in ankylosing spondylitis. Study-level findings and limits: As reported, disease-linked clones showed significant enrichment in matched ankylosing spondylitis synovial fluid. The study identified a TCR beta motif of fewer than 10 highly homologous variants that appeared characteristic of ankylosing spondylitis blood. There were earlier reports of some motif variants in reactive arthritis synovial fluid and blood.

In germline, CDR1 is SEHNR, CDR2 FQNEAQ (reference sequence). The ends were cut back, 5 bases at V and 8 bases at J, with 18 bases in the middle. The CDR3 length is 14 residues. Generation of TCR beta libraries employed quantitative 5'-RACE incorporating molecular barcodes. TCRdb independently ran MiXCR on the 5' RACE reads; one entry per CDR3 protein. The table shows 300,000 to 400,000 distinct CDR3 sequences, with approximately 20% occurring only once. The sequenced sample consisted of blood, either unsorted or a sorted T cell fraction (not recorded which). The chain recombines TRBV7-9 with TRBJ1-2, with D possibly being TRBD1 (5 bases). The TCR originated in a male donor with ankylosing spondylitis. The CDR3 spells CASSLSTVYGGYTF. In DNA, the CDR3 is TGTGCCAGCAGCCTTTCGACAGTATATGGAGGCTACACCTTC. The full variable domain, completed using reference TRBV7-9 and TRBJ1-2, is DTGVSQNPRHKITKRGQNVTFRCDPISEHNRLYWYRQTLGQGPEFLTYFQNEAQLEKSRLLSDRFSAERPKGSFSTLEIQRTEQGDSAMYLCASSLSTVYGGYTFGSGTRLTVV.